This paragraph reports one T cell receptor beta chain. These data belong to a study of T cells expressing NK-cell markers. The CDR3 length is 16 residues. Per the germline V gene, CDR1 is SGHNT and CDR2 is YENEEA. TCRdb reanalyzed the 5' RACE reads, giving one entry per CDR3 protein sequence and no DNA. This table lists about 460,000 distinct CDR3 sequences. This clonotype was obtained from a woman aged 45-65 years in good health. The source material was blood T cells: a sorted CD56 or NKG2C T cell subset, CD4+ or CD8+ T cells, or bulk PBMC T cells (not recorded which). The genes are TRBV11-3 and TRBJ2-3; TCRdb's D call of TRBD2 is untestable without DNA. CDR3 amino acids: CASSLRSGSNPDTQYF.